One sample yielded the 29 T cell receptor beta chains listed below, sequenced in a study of vaccination and CD4 T cells after COVID-19. Regarding treatment: roughly 10-day PBMC culture with coronavirus spike peptide pools or control peptides (ViraFEST assay). These receptors lack a known antigen. The Oncomine TCR Beta short-read assay sequenced DNA from cultured CD4+ T cells. TCRdb independently ran MiXCR on the PCR reads; one entry per CDR3 protein. The sample lists about 15,000 distinct CDR3 sequences, approximately 53% occurring once. What was sequenced was CD4+ T cells from blood, cultured in vitro. The receptors here all came from a human donor who had recovered from COVID-19.

This clonotype occurred a few times. The rearrangement uses TRBV20-1 and TRBJ2-1; perhaps TRBD2 as D (5 bases). CDR3 length: 15 residues. V lost 3 bases and J 3 bases, leaving 15 bases between the germline ends. Germline lookup yields CDR1 DFQATT and CDR2 SNEGSKA (reference sequence). The CDR3 DNA follows: TGCAGTGCTAGCCCGTTGGGAGTCAACTACAATGAGCAGTTCTTC. This codes for CSASPLGVNYNEQFF.

The CDR3 sequence is CASSSGTSGYYEQYF. CDR3 nucleotides: TGTGCCAGCAGTTCCGGGACTAGCGGCTACTACGAGCAGTACTTC. The J gene is TRBJ2-7, the V gene TRBV6-5; TRBD2 matches at 11 bases. Germline trimming cut 4 bases from V and 3 bases from J; bases unmatched to any gene: 5. CDR1 and CDR2 from the germline V gene are MNHEY and SVGAGI. The CDR3 loop spans 15 amino acids.

This chain links TRBV28 with TRBJ2-7, with D unclear. Germline CDR1 reads MDHEN; CDR2 reads SYDVKM. Trimming took off 2 bases at V and 2 bases at J, with 10 bases between the two ends. The CDR3 has 14 amino acids. CDR3 in amino acids: CASSLRPLPYEQYF. CDR3 bases: TGTGCCAGCAGTTTAAGGCCGCTTCCCTACGAGCAGTACTTC.

This clonotype was picked up a small number of times. V and J are TRBV30 and TRBJ1-1; a weak D match, TRBD1 (6 bases). CDR3 length: 13 amino acids. Germline V gene lookup returns CDR1 GTSNPN and CDR2 SVGIG (reference sequence). V lost 0 bases to trimming and J lost 5 bases, with 10 bases between them. CDR3 coding DNA: TGTGCCTGGAGTGTACAGGGTTTGACTGAAGCTTTCTTT. It yields the protein CAWSVQGLTEAFF. Looking up the rest from reference TRBV30 and TRBJ1-1 gives the full variable domain: SQTIHQWPATLVQPVGSPLSLECTVEGTSNPNLYWYRQAAGRGLQLLFYSVGIGQISSEVPQNLSASRPQDRQFILSSKKLLLSDSGFYLCAWSVQGLTEAFFGQGTRLTVV.

The genes are TRBV12-3 or TRBV12-4 and TRBJ1-1; D is possibly TRBD1 (5 bases). This CDR3 contains 13 residues. The V end was cut by 8 bases, the J end by 4 bases, with 14 bases between. CDR3: CASGPGGSTEAFF. CDR3 DNA sequence: TGTGCCAGCGGGCCTGGGGGGAGCACTGAAGCTTTCTTT.

This chain connects TRBV18 to TRBJ2-7; 7 bases align to TRBD2. This CDR3 region has 15 residues. Germline V gene lookup returns CDR1 KGHSH and CDR2 LQKENI. V dropped 3 bases and J dropped 4; count of bases not matched to a gene: 9. CDR3 nucleotides: TGTGCCAGCTCACCCCCTTCCGGGAGGACGTACGAGCAGTACTTC. It encodes CASSPPSGRTYEQYF. Drawing the rest from reference TRBV18 and TRBJ2-7, the complete variable domain is NAGVMQNPRHLVRRRGQEARLRCSPMKGHSHVYWYRQLPEEGLKFMVYLQKENIIDESGMPKERFSAEFPKEGPSILRIQQVVRGDSAAYFCASSPPSGRTYEQYFGPGTRLTVT.

The V gene is TRBV2, the J gene TRBJ1-5; weak D call: TRBD1 (6 bases). The CDR3 covers 12 residues. Germline loops: CDR1 SNHLY, CDR2 FYNNEI. Trimming removed 8 bases from V and 6 bases from J, with 11 bases in between. The CDR3 sequence: CASQGMRQPQHF. DNA for the CDR3: TGTGCCAGCCAGGGGATGCGTCAGCCCCAGCATTTT. Complete variable domain (other parts from reference TRBV2 and TRBJ1-5): EPEVTQTPSHQVTQMGQEVILRCVPISNHLYFYWYRQILGQKVEFLVSFYNNEISEKSEIFDDQFSVERPDGSNFTLKIRSTKLEDSAMYFCASQGMRQPQHFGDGTRLSIL.

The chain uses TRBV20-1 and TRBJ2-1; TRBD2 aligns across 11 bases. The CDR3 has 16 residues. The germline CDR1 and CDR2 sequences are DFQATT and SNEGSKA (reference sequence). The V gene end was trimmed by 0 bases and the J gene end by 6 bases; junction bases not matched to a gene: 7. The DNA for the CDR3 is TGCAGTGCTAGAGATCTACTAGCGGGAGCCCTCAATGAGCAGTTCTTC. It is translated as CSARDLLAGALNEQFF.

This clonotype showed up just a few times. The genes are TRBV6-1 and TRBJ1-1, with 9 bases matching TRBD1. The V gene's germline CDR1 is MNHNS and CDR2 SASEGT. The CDR3 is 14 residues long. With 10 bases clipped from V and 4 bases from J, the junction kept 10 bases outside the gene matches. The CDR3 loop reads CATSTGGESTEAFF. The CDR3 DNA reads TGTGCCACCTCGACAGGGGGGGAGAGCACTGAAGCTTTCTTT.

In its sample, this clonotype was seen a few times. The V call is TRBV6-1, the J call TRBJ2-3; a possible D gene is TRBD2 (6 bases). Trimming took off 3 bases at V and 0 bases at J, with 7 bases between the two ends. Germline V gene sequence: CDR1 MNHNS, CDR2 SASEGT. This CDR3 is built from 14 residues. The CDR3 coding sequence is TGTGCCAGCAGTGACGGGGGAAGCACAGATACGCAGTATTTT. Protein product: CASSDGGSTDTQYF.

This clonotype showed up just a few times. The rearrangement uses TRBV6-8 and TRBJ2-3, with TRBD2 identical over 7 bases. The CDR3 runs 13 residues. After removal of 7 bases from V and 1 base from J, the junction contained 2 bases not matched to a gene. CDR1 is MNHGY, CDR2 SAAAGT, per germline. The CDR3 coding sequence is TGTGCCAGCATCACTAGCGGCACAGATACGCAGTATTTT. This translates into CASITSGTDTQYF.

The rearrangement uses TRBV30 and TRBJ2-7; 11 nucleotides align to TRBD1. V gave up 2 bases and J gave up 3 bases; unmatched junction bases: 3. The CDR3 consists of 14 residues. From germline, CDR1 is GTSNPN and CDR2 SVGIG (reference sequence). The CDR3 DNA is TGTGCCTGGAGTACCGGGACAGGGGGCTACGAGCAGTACTTC. Amino acid sequence: CAWSTGTGGYEQYF.

The gene calls are TRBV25-1 and TRBJ1-1, with 10 bases fitting TRBD1. The CDR3 has 15 amino acids. The J segment lost 7 bases and the V segment lost 3 bases, leaving 8 bases of the junction unmatched. Looked up from germline, CDR1 is MGHDK and CDR2 is SYGVNS. The CDR3 nucleotides read TGTGCCAGCAGTGACCCCGGGACAGGGGCCGATGAAGCTTTCTTT. This translates into CASSDPGTGADEAFF.

V usage is TRBV7-9 and J usage is TRBJ2-1; TRBD1 is a possible D gene (7 bases). Trimming removed 8 bases at V and 15 bases at J, with 20 bases between. The CDR3 loop spans 12 amino acids. CDR1 SEHNR and CDR2 FQNEAQ come from the germline V gene (reference sequence). The CDR3 is CASGGGGRAPFF. CDR3 coding DNA: TGTGCCAGCGGAGGGGGCGGGCGGGCCCCGTTCTTC.

This chain uses TRBV4-3 with TRBJ2-1; TRBD2 matches at 9 bases. The CDR3 has 16 amino acids. CDR1 is LGHNA and CDR2 is YSLEER in the germline V gene. V shed 3 bases, J shed 7 bases, and the junction held 10 bases outside the gene matches. For the CDR3, the DNA is TGCGCCAGCAGCCAGGATAGCGGGAGAGGGGGGAATGAGCAGTTCTTC. Amino acid sequence: CASSQDSGRGGNEQFF.

This rearrangement joins TRBV30 to TRBJ1-5, with D possibly being TRBD1 (6 bases). Germline loops: CDR1 GTSNPN, CDR2 SVGIG (reference sequence). This CDR3 comprises 15 residues. The germline V and J ends were trimmed by 4 bases and 2 bases, with 15 bases remaining between them. CDR3 nucleotides: TGTGCCTGGACCGAAGGGGGGCTTGGCAATCAGCCCCAGCATTTT. Its translation is CAWTEGGLGNQPQHF. Supplemented by reference TRBV30 and TRBJ1-5, the full variable domain reads SQTIHQWPATLVQPVGSPLSLECTVEGTSNPNLYWYRQAAGRGLQLLFYSVGIGQISSEVPQNLSASRPQDRQFILSSKKLLLSDSGFYLCAWTEGGLGNQPQHFGDGTRLSIL.

The CDR3 sequence: CAWMNYGTGGSDEAFF. The CDR3 DNA reads as TGTGCCTGGATGAACTATGGGACAGGGGGATCTGATGAAGCTTTCTTT. V gene TRBV30 combines with J gene TRBJ1-1; 11 bases map to TRBD1. Germline V gene lookup returns CDR1 GTSNPN and CDR2 SVGIG (reference sequence). The CDR3 has 16 amino acids. Trimming at V came to 4 bases and at J to 7 bases, leaving 14 bases not matched to a gene.

The chain couples TRBV20-1 to TRBJ2-1, with 9 bases that match TRBD2. In germline, CDR1 is DFQATT, CDR2 SNEGSKA (reference sequence). The V gene end was trimmed by 3 bases and the J gene end by 2 bases; junction bases not matched to a gene: 17. The CDR3 runs to 19 residues. CDR3 residues: CSARNRAGGSGGAYNEQFF. The DNA for the CDR3 is TGCAGTGCTAGGAATCGAGCGGGAGGATCGGGTGGAGCCTACAATGAGCAGTTCTTC.

Only a few counts were recorded for this clonotype. The V and J genes are TRBV6-1 and TRBJ2-3, with a tentative D call TRBD2 (5 bases). The CDR3 totals 14 residues. The germline CDR1 and CDR2 sequences are MNHNS and SASEGT. V was pared by 6 bases and J by 1 base, with 11 bases between. The CDR3: CASRLISGTDTQYF. In nucleotides, the CDR3 is TGTGCCAGCAGACTTATTAGCGGCACAGATACGCAGTATTTT.

V usage is TRBV15 and J usage is TRBJ2-1, with D tentatively TRBD2 (6 bases). This CDR3 is built from 15 residues. V was trimmed by 4 bases and J by 6 bases, leaving 16 bases between them. Germline V gives CDR1 LNHNV, CDR2 YYDKDF (reference sequence). The CDR3: CATSKRPGTSNEQFF. The CDR3 DNA sequence: TGTGCCACCAGCAAACGACCCGGGACTTCCAATGAGCAGTTCTTC.

In its sample, this clonotype was seen a few times. V and J are TRBV11-2 and TRBJ2-1, with a weak D call TRBD2 (5 bases). The V gene's germline CDR1 is SGHAT and CDR2 FQNNGV. The CDR3 is made up of 14 amino acids. The V and J ends lost 5 bases and 9 bases respectively, with 17 bases between them. Written as DNA, the CDR3 is TGTGCCAGCAGCCCCTGGGGAGAGTGGAGTGAGCAGTTCTTC. Translating it yields CASSPWGEWSEQFF.

This chain connects TRBV7-2 to TRBJ2-1; 8 nucleotides agree with TRBD2. CDR1 is SGHTA, CDR2 FQGNSA, per germline. V lost 5 bases, J lost 0 bases, and 9 bases stayed unmatched. The CDR3 loop spans 17 amino acids. The DNA for the CDR3 is TGTGCCAGCAGCCGATTAGCGGGAACGTCCTCCTACAATGAGCAGTTCTTC. This sequence encodes CASSRLAGTSSYNEQFF.

The gene calls are TRBV19 and TRBJ2-3; TRBD2 agrees at 7 bases. This CDR3 is 16 amino acids long. Germline CDR1 LNHDA, CDR2 SQIVND (reference sequence). V trimming: 3 bases; J trimming: 3 bases; junction bases outside the gene matches: 9. The CDR3 spells CASSIRGGRGTDTQYF. The CDR3 region has the DNA TGTGCCAGTAGTATCCGGGGCGGGAGAGGTACAGATACGCAGTATTTT.

This rearrangement joins TRBV2 to TRBJ2-7; D remains unclear. CDR3 length: 12 residues. The V and J ends lost 7 bases and 2 bases respectively, with 9 bases between them. Germline CDR1 and CDR2: SNHLY and FYNNEI. The CDR3 spells CASTADPYEQYF. Written as DNA, the CDR3 is TGTGCCAGCACCGCGGACCCCTACGAGCAGTACTTC.

This clonotype was seen more than once but under ten times. The chain combines TRBV7-2 with TRBJ2-5, with 10 bases aligning to TRBD2. Trimming cost V 5 bases and J 5 bases; bases outside gene matches: 14. This CDR3 is 17 amino acids long. Germline V gene data show CDR1 as SGHTA and CDR2 as FQGNSA. In nucleotides, the CDR3 is TGTGCCAGCAGCCTAAGGTCGGCTAGCGGGAGAGGGGAGACCCAGTACTTC. Translating it yields CASSLRSASGRGETQYF.

The chain combines TRBV30 with TRBJ1-6; 9 nucleotides align to TRBD1. CDR3 size: 14 residues. V lost 4 bases to trimming and J lost 11 bases; unmatched junction nucleotides: 9. Per germline, CDR1 GTSNPN and CDR2 SVGIG (reference sequence). The CDR3 loop reads CAWMRQGVMTPLHF. DNA of the CDR3: TGTGCCTGGATGAGACAGGGGGTTATGACACCCCTCCACTTT.

This rearrangement joins TRBV9 to TRBJ1-5; D call uncertain. This CDR3 contains 12 residues. Germline assignment: CDR1 SGDLS and CDR2 YYNGEE. Trimming removed 4 bases at V and 4 bases at J, with 6 bases between. The CDR3, as DNA: TGTGCCAGCAGCAACGAGAATCAGCCCCAGCATTTT. It specifies CASSNENQPQHF.

A few counts support this clonotype. The genes are TRBV6-5 and TRBJ2-3; 8 bases fit TRBD2. The V segment lost 2 bases and the J segment 6 bases; nucleotides outside the gene matches: 10. The CDR3 covers 16 residues. CDR1 and CDR2 (germline): MNHEY, SVGAGI. CDR3 in amino acids: CASSYDASGPGDTQYF. DNA of the CDR3: TGTGCCAGCAGTTACGATGCTAGCGGGCCGGGGGATACGCAGTATTTT.

This clonotype was detected only a few times. The rearrangement uses TRBV5-1 and TRBJ2-5; 7 bases map to TRBD2. Per germline, CDR1 SGHRS and CDR2 YFSETQ. CDR3 length: 17 amino acids. J was trimmed by 1 base and V by 4 bases; bases with no gene match: 13. The CDR3, as DNA: TGCGCCAGCAGCCCGACACTGGCGGGAGAAACCCAAGAGACCCAGTACTTC. Its protein is CASSPTLAGETQETQYF.